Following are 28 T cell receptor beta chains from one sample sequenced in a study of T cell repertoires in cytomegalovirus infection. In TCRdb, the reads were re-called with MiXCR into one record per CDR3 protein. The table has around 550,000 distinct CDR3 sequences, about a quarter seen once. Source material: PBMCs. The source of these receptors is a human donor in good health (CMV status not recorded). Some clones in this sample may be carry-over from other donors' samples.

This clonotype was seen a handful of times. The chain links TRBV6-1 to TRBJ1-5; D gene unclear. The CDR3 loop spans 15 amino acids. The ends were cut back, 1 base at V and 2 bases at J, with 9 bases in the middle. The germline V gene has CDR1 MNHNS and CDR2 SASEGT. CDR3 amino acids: CASSEEFTGNQPQHF. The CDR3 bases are TGTGCCAGCAGTGAAGAGTTTACGGGCAATCAGCCCCAGCATTTT.

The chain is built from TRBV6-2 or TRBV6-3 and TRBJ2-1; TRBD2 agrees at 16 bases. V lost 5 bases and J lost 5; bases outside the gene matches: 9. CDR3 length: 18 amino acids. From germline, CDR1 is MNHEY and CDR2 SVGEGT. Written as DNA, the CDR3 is TGTGCCAGCAGTCGGGGACTAGCGGGAGGGCGCCCTAACAATGAGCAGTTCTTC. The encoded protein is CASSRGLAGGRPNNEQFF.

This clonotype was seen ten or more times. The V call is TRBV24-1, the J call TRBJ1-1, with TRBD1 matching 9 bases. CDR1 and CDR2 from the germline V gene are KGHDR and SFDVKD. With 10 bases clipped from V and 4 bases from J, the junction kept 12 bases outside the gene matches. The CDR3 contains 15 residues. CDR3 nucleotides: TGTGCCACAAGACGAGGGGGACAGGGCTCCACTGAAGCTTTCTTT. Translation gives CATRRGGQGSTEAFF.

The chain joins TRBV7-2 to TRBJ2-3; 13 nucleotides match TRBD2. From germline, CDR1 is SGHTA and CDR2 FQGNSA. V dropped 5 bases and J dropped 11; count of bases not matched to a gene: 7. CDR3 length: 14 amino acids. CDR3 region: CASSGGLAGQGQYF. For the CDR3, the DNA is TGTGCCAGCAGCGGGGGACTAGCGGGACAAGGGCAGTATTTT.

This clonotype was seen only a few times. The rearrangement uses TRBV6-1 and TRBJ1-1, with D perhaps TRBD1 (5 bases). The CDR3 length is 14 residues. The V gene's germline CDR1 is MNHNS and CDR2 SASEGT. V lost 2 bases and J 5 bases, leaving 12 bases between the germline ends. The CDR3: CASSEPGPQTEAFF. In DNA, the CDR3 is TGTGCCAGCAGTGAACCGGGACCGCAGACTGAAGCTTTCTTT.

This CDR3 is CASSVDPSGILEETQYF. The CDR3 DNA reads as TGTGCCAGCAGCGTAGACCCTAGCGGTATCTTGGAGGAGACCCAGTACTTC. The chain carries TRBV9 and TRBJ2-5, with TRBD2 matching over 7 bases. The J segment lost 5 bases and the V segment lost 0 bases, leaving 13 bases of the junction unmatched. Germline assignment: CDR1 SGDLS and CDR2 YYNGEE. The CDR3 is 17 amino acids.

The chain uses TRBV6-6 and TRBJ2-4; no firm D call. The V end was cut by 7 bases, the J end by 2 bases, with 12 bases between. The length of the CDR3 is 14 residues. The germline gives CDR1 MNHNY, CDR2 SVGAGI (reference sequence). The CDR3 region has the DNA TGTGCCAGCACCCCCTTCGGTTCCAAAAACATTCAGTACTTC. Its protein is CASTPFGSKNIQYF.

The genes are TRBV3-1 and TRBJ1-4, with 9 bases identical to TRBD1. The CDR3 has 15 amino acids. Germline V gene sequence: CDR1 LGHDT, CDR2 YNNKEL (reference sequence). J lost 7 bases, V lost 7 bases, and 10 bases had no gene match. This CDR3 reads CASKARDRVVEKLFF. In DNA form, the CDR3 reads TGTGCCAGCAAGGCCCGGGACAGGGTTGTTGAAAAACTGTTTTTT.

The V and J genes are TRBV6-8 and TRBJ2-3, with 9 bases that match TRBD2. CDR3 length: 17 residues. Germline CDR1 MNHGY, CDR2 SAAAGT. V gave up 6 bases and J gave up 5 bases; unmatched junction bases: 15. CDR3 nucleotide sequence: TGTGCCAGCAGCCAGAGGAGGGTAGCGGGAGCGATAGATACGCAGTATTTT. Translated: CASSQRRVAGAIDTQYF.

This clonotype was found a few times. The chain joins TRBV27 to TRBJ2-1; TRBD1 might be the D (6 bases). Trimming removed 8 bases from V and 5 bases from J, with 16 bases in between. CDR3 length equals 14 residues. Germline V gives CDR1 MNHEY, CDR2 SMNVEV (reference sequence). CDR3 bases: TGTGCCAGCCGCTTAGGGGACATAAACAATGAGCAGTTCTTC. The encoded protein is CASRLGDINNEQFF.

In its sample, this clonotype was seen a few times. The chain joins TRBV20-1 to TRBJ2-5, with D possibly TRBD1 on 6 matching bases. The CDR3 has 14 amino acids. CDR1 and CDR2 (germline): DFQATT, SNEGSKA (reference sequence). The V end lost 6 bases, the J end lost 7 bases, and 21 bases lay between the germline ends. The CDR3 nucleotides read TGCAGTGCCTCGCGCCGAGACCCACAGGGGACCCAGTACTTC. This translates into CSASRRDPQGTQYF.

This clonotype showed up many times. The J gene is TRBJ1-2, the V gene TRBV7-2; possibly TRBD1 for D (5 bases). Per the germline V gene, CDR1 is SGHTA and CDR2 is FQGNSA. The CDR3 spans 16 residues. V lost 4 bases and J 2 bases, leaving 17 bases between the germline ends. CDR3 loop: CASSSPRWGRNYGYTF. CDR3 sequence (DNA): TGTGCCAGCAGCTCTCCCCGTTGGGGACGAAACTATGGCTACACCTTC. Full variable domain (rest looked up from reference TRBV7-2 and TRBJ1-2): GAGVSQSPSNKVTEKGKDVELRCDPISGHTALYWYRQSLGQGLEFLIYFQGNSAPDKSGLPSDRFSAERTGGSVSTLTIQRTQQEDSAVYLCASSSPRWGRNYGYTFGSGTRLTVV.

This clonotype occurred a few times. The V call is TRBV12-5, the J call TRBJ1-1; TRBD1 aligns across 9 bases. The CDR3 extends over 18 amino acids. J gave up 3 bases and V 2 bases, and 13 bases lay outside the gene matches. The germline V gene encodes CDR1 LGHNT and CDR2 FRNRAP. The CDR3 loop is CASGLPSGTGWRDTEAFF. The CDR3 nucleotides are TGTGCTAGTGGTTTGCCCTCCGGGACAGGGTGGAGGGACACTGAAGCTTTCTTT.

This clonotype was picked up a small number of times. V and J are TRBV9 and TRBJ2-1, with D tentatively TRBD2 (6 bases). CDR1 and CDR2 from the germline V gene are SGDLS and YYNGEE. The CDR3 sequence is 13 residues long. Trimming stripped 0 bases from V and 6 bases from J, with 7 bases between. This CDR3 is CASSVVGSNEQFF. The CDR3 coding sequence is TGTGCCAGCAGCGTAGTCGGGAGCAATGAGCAGTTCTTC.

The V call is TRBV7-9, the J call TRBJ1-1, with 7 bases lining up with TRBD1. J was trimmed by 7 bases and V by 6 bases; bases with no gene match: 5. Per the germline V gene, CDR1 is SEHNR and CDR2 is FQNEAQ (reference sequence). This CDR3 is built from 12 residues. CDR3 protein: CASSTQGFEAFF. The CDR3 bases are TGTGCCAGCAGTACACAGGGGTTTGAAGCTTTCTTT.

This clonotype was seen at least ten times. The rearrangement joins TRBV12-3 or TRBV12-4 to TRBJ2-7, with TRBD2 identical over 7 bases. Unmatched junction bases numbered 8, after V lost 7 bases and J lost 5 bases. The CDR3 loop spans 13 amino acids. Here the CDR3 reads CASTLADEDEQYF. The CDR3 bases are TGTGCCAGCACCCTAGCGGACGAGGACGAGCAGTACTTC.

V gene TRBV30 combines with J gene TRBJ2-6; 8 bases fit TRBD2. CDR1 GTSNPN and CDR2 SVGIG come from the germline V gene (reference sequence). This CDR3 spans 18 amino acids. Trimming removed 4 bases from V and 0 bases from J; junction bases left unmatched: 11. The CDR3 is CAWKTPGLGNSGANVLTF. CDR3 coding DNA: TGTGCCTGGAAAACACCGGGACTAGGTAACTCTGGGGCCAACGTCCTGACTTTC.

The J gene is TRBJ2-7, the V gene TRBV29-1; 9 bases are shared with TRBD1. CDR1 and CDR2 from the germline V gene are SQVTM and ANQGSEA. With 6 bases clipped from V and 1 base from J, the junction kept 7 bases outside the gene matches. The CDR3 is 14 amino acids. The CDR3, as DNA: TGCAGCGTAGTGGGACAGGGAATTTCCTACGAGCAGTACTTC. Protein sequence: CSVVGQGISYEQYF.

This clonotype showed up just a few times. The CDR3 region has the DNA TGCGCCAGCAGCCTACCGGGACAGGGGGCACGTAATGAGCAGTTCTTC. As protein: CASSLPGQGARNEQFF. The chain joins TRBV5-1 to TRBJ2-1, with TRBD1 matching 12 bases. The CDR3 consists of 16 residues. Unmatched junction bases numbered 9, after V lost 4 bases and J lost 7 bases. Germline V gene lookup returns CDR1 SGHRS and CDR2 YFSETQ.

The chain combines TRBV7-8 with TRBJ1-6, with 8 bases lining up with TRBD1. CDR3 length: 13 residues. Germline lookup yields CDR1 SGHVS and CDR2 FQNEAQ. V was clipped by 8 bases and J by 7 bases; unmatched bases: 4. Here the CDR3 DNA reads TGTGCCAGCTCGCGACAGGGGAATTCACCCCTCCACTTT. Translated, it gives CASSRQGNSPLHF.

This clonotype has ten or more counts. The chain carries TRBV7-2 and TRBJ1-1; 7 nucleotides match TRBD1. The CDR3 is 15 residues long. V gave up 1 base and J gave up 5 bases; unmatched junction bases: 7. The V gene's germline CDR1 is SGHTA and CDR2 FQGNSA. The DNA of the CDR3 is TGTGCCAGCAGCTTAGATCCAGGGGGGATTACTGAAGCTTTCTTT. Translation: CASSLDPGGITEAFF. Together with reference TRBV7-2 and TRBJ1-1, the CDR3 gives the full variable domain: GAGVSQSPSNKVTEKGKDVELRCDPISGHTALYWYRQSLGQGLEFLIYFQGNSAPDKSGLPSDRFSAERTGGSVSTLTIQRTQQEDSAVYLCASSLDPGGITEAFFGQGTRLTVV.

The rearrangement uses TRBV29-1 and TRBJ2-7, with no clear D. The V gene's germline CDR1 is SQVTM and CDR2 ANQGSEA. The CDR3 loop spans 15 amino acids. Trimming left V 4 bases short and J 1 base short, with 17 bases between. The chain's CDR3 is CSVGRSVALSYEQYF. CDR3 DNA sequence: TGCAGCGTTGGCAGGTCGGTAGCACTTTCCTACGAGCAGTACTTC.

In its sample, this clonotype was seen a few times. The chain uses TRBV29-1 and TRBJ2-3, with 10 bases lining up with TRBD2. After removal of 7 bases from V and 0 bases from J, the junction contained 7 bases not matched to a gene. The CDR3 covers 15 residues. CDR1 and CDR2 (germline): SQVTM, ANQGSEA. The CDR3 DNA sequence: TGCAGCGCTATACTAGCGGGACAGAGCACAGATACGCAGTATTTT. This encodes CSAILAGQSTDTQYF.

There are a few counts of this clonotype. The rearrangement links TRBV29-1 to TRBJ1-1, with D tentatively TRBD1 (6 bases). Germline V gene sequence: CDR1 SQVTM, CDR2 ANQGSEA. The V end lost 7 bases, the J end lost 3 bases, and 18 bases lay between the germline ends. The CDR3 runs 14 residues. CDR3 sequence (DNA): TGCAGCGAGACCAGGGGAAGAGTCGACACTGAAGCTTTCTTT. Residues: CSETRGRVDTEAFF.

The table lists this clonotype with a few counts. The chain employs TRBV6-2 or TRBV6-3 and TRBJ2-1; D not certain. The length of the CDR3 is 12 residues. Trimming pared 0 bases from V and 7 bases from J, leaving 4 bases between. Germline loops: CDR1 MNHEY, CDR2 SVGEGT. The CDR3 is CASSYSPNEQFF. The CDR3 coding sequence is TGTGCCAGCAGTTACTCGCCTAATGAGCAGTTCTTC.

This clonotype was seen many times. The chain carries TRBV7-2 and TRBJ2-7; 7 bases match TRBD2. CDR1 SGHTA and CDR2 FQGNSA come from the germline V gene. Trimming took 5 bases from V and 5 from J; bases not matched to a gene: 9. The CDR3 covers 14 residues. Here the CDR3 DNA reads TGTGCCAGCAGCACCCAGCGGGGCCCCCACGAGCAGTACTTC. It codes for CASSTQRGPHEQYF.

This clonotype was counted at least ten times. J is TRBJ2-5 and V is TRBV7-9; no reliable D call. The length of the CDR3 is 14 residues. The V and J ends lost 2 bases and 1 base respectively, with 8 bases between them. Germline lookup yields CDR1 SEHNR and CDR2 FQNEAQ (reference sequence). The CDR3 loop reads CASSLWAIQETQYF. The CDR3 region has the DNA TGTGCCAGCAGCTTATGGGCGATCCAAGAGACCCAGTACTTC.

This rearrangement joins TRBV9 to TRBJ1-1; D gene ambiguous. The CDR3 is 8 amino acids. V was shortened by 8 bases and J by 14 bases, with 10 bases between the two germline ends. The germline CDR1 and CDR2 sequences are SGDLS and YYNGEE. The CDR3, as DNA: TGTGCCAGTTCCCCCGGGTTCTTT. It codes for CASSPGFF. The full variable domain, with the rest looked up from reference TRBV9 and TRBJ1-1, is DSGVTQTPKHLITATGQRVTLRCSPRSGDLSVYWYQQSLDQGLQFLIQYYNGEERAKGNILERFSAQQFPDLHSELNLSSLELGDSALYFCASSPGFFGQGTRLTVV.